This T cell receptor (beta chain) derives from a study of a mutant IDH1 vaccine in newly diagnosed glioma (dated by TCRdb to 2020 to 2023). For the study in its entirety: In the chemotherapy-containing groups, vaccination started alongside temozolomide cycles, whereas in patients who had radiotherapy alone it started 4-6 weeks after radiotherapy. Of the approximately 30 treated patients, 62.5% were male and about 40% were female, and a mean age of roughly 41 years was recorded. For exploratory analyses, longitudinal TCRB deep sequencing was carried out in 25 treated patients wherever samples were available. Peripheral blood samples were drawn at six visits, namely V03 (baseline), V05, V07, V10, V12 and V13. Visit V12 was the week-35 safety follow-up and visit V13 was the week-47 end of study. Prior to enrollment, patients had been given standard therapy consisting of radiotherapy alone, temozolomide alone, or radiochemotherapy with temozolomide, with the combination given to most patients. What the study reported, not specific to this receptor: Immune responses induced by the vaccine were seen in around 94% of patients across multiple MHC alleles. Pseudoprogression seemed to be unrelated to changes in the top peripheral T cell clonotypes found by TCRB sequencing. Availability determined which PBMC samples were chosen for TCRB deep sequencing. According to the authors, sample limitations meant that analyses of patient blood samples could not be reproduced.

The CDR3 runs 13 residues from the cysteine to the phenylalanine. Kept here is only the CDR3 DNA, which spans 39 bases and is read in frame from base 1. Trimmed from V: 4 bases; trimmed from J: 5 bases; junction bases lacking a gene match: 2. CDR1 and CDR2 are read off the germline V gene as MNHEY and SVGAGI. The time point label corresponds to: week 35, safety follow-up. Every vaccine dose consisted of 300 ug of a 20-mer mutant IDH1 peptide in Montanide, administered subcutaneously together with topical imiquimod. Across visits V03 through V10, patients got a total of eight vaccinations, given in weeks 1, 3, 5, 7, 11, 15, 19 and 23. Donors had newly diagnosed WHO grade 3 or 4 IDH1-mutant astrocytomas with loss of nuclear ATRX. The samples were drawn from NOA16, a multicentre, single-arm, open-label phase I trial in Germany that tested a mutant IDH1 peptide vaccine in humans for the first time. Genomic DNA for TCRB sequencing was extracted from EDTA blood using the DNeasy Blood and Tissue Kit.

Library prep was done by the immunoSEQ multiplex PCR assay. The hsTCRB Kit was used according to the manufacturer's protocol to amplify rearranged TCR beta chain sequences. Sequencing of TCRB libraries was carried out on an Illumina MiSeq. The original methods were these. Demultiplexing, trimming and gene mapping were performed with the kit vendor's proprietary platform. TCRdb's version of the immuneACCESS table is confined to in-frame rearrangements and falls short of the full clone set. An unresolved V gene accounts for under half of the shortfall where checked; the remainder is of unknown origin. That table gives V, J and clone size, and the DNA gave D and trimming. A total of tens of thousands of clones appear in this sample, about four fifths of them only once. Jointly, the top ten make up 10% to 15% of the sample. Turning to this clone: Its recognized antigen is unknown. Per-nucleotide qualities are absent, and no much larger clonotype sits a single base away.

The rearranged segments are TRBV6-5 and TRBJ1-5, and 7 bases in between align with TRBD1. The receptor comes from a young man with glioma. The material was PBMCs, obtained from a glioma patient whose treatment included an IDH1 peptide vaccine. The base sequence is TGTGCCAGCAGTTCGACAGGGCATCAGCCCCAGCATTTT. Its protein is CASSSTGHQPQHF.